The 17 T cell receptor beta chains listed next were all sequenced from one sample in a study of blood T cell repertoires in COVID-19. Produced via immunoSEQ multiplex PCR; TCRdb's table is partial and in-frame only. The sample contains about 440,000 clones, around 90% of which appear only once. Sequences were obtained from PBMCs or T cells enriched from blood (not recorded which). These receptors were obtained from a woman younger than 35 with acute COVID-19.

The V gene is TRBV28, the J gene TRBJ2-7; TRBD2 agrees at 12 bases. The ends lost 3 bases at V and 6 bases at J; junction bases unmatched: 3. This CDR3 spans 14 amino acids. Germline-derived CDR1 and CDR2 are MDHEN and SYDVKM. CDR3 protein: CASSFLAGGVEQYF. DNA of the CDR3: TGTGCCAGCAGTTTTCTAGCGGGAGGGGTCGAGCAGTACTTC.

The genes are TRBV27 and TRBJ2-7; TRBD2 matches 9 bases. Germline V gene sequence: CDR1 MNHEY, CDR2 SMNVEV (reference sequence). Losses at the gene ends were 5 bases for V and 3 bases for J; bases not matched to a gene: 8. The CDR3 extends over 15 amino acids. The chain's CDR3 is CASSVGLAPNYEQYF. CDR3 coding DNA: TGTGCCAGCAGTGTAGGACTAGCGCCCAACTACGAGCAGTACTTC.

This clone turned up a few times. The rearrangement joins TRBV5-1 to TRBJ1-1; 9 nucleotides line up with TRBD1. CDR3 length: 14 residues. Germline V gene lookup returns CDR1 SGHRS and CDR2 YFSETQ. V was clipped by 3 bases and J by 3 bases; unmatched bases: 3. CDR3 sequence reads: CASSSGTGYTEAFF. The DNA for the CDR3 is TGCGCCAGCAGCTCGGGGACAGGGTACACTGAAGCTTTCTTT.

In nucleotides, the CDR3 is TGCGCCAGCAGGACGGACAGTACGGGGGAAAAACTGTTTTTT. It is translated as CASRTDSTGEKLFF. The V and J genes are TRBV5-1 and TRBJ1-4; tentatively, D is TRBD1 (6 bases). Germline V gene lookup returns CDR1 SGHRS and CDR2 YFSETQ. Trimming stripped 5 bases from V and 8 bases from J, with 16 bases between. The CDR3 is made up of 14 amino acids.

The chain has TRBV6-5 and TRBJ1-2; 8 nucleotides match TRBD1. The trim removed 2 bases at V and 2 bases at J, leaving 4 bases unmatched. This CDR3 has 15 residues. Per germline, CDR1 MNHEY and CDR2 SVGAGI. This chain's CDR3 is CASSYTDRANYGYTF. In nucleotides, the CDR3 is TGTGCCAGCAGTTACACGGACAGGGCCAACTATGGCTACACCTTC.

Notes on this clone: Other nucleotide sequences from this sample produce the same CDR3. V gene TRBV2 combines with J gene TRBJ2-1, with D tentatively TRBD1 (6 bases). The germline V and J ends were trimmed by 6 bases and 0 bases, with 12 bases remaining between them. This CDR3 region has 15 residues. CDR1 and CDR2 from the germline V gene are SNHLY and FYNNEI. The CDR3 sequence: CASRVQGSSYNEQFF. The CDR3, as DNA: TGTGCCAGCAGGGTACAGGGTAGCTCCTACAATGAGCAGTTCTTC.

The J gene is TRBJ2-5, the V gene TRBV19, with 10 nucleotides matching TRBD1. CDR1 is LNHDA and CDR2 is SQIVND in the germline V gene (reference sequence). This CDR3 region has 14 residues. The V gene end was trimmed by 3 bases and the J gene end by 7 bases; junction bases not matched to a gene: 5. The CDR3 sequence: CASSMRDRGATQYF. CDR3 DNA sequence: TGTGCCAGTAGTATGAGGGACAGGGGCGCGACCCAGTACTTC.

The chain joins TRBV11-3 to TRBJ2-2; D unresolved. The CDR3 covers 12 residues. The germline V gene has CDR1 SGHNT and CDR2 YENEEA. V lost 11 bases and J 4 bases, leaving 11 bases between the germline ends. CDR3 residues: CAYLSLTGELFF. Written as DNA, the CDR3 is TGTGCCTACCTGAGCCTCACCGGGGAGCTGTTTTTT.

This chain's CDR3 is CASSLRGQSGTNEKLFF. CDR3 bases: TGTGCCAGCAGCTTGAGGGGACAGTCGGGGACTAATGAAAAACTGTTTTTT. The chain couples TRBV5-4 to TRBJ1-4; 7 bases align to TRBD1. J was trimmed by 2 bases and V by 1 base; bases with no gene match: 8. The CDR3 runs 17 residues. The germline gives CDR1 SGHNT, CDR2 YYREEE (reference sequence).

This clone was recorded only once. This chain joins TRBV19 and TRBJ2-5, with 9 nucleotides matching TRBD2. The germline gives CDR1 LNHDA, CDR2 SQIVND (reference sequence). The CDR3 sequence is 14 residues long. The V segment lost 3 bases and the J segment 5 bases; nucleotides outside the gene matches: 4. The CDR3 nucleotides read TGTGCCAGTAGTATCAGCGGGGGGAGGGAGACCCAGTACTTC. Protein sequence: CASSISGGRETQYF.

V is TRBV6-5 and J is TRBJ1-5; no clear D gene. Per germline, CDR1 MNHEY and CDR2 SVGAGI. The CDR3 is 14 amino acids. Trimming stripped 2 bases from V and 6 bases from J, with 11 bases between. This chain's CDR3 is CASSYVHRGQPQHF. The DNA of the CDR3 is TGTGCCAGCAGTTACGTCCACCGGGGTCAGCCCCAGCATTTT.

This clone was found a few times. The J gene is TRBJ2-1, the V gene TRBV10-2; unclear D gene. CDR1 WSHSY and CDR2 SAAADI come from the germline V gene. The CDR3 spans 14 residues. V was cut by 2 bases and J by 3 bases, with 8 bases left in between. This CDR3 is CASSEARSYNEQFF. DNA of the CDR3: TGCGCCAGCAGTGAGGCACGGAGCTACAATGAGCAGTTCTTC.

The J gene is TRBJ2-1, the V gene TRBV27; D possibly corresponds to TRBD2 (5 bases). This CDR3 has 16 residues. The germline gives CDR1 MNHEY, CDR2 SMNVEV (reference sequence). V was trimmed by 7 bases and J by 6 bases, leaving 22 bases between them. CDR3 bases: TGTGCCAGCAACTTCCGGCCGCGGGTGCACCTCAATGAGCAGTTCTTC. It specifies CASNFRPRVHLNEQFF.

The chain joins TRBV7-2 to TRBJ2-1; TRBD2 agrees at 8 bases. Germline V lookup: CDR1 SGHTA, CDR2 FQGNSA. The CDR3 spans 18 residues. V was clipped by 0 bases and J by 5 bases; unmatched bases: 12. The CDR3, as DNA: TGTGCCAGCAGCTTAGCATCCCATAGCGGGATCAATAACAATGAGCAGTTCTTC. Its protein is CASSLASHSGINNNEQFF.

This clone was counted a few times. This rearrangement joins TRBV19 to TRBJ1-2; 9 positions agree with TRBD1. Germline loops: CDR1 LNHDA, CDR2 SQIVND (reference sequence). This CDR3 is 15 amino acids long. V shed 5 bases, J shed 8 bases, and the junction held 12 bases outside the gene matches. CDR3 in amino acids: CASSSTAGTGHGYTF. As DNA, the CDR3 is TGTGCCAGTAGTTCGACCGCCGGGACAGGGCACGGCTACACCTTC.

V and J are TRBV5-4 and TRBJ2-5; D ambiguous. The germline V gene encodes CDR1 SGHNT and CDR2 YYREEE (reference sequence). V was shortened by 4 bases and J by 2 bases, with 15 bases between the two germline ends. This CDR3 is 15 amino acids long. The CDR3 reads CASSAQPGSQETQYF. The CDR3 nucleotides are TGTGCCAGCAGCGCTCAACCGGGTTCACAAGAGACCCAGTACTTC.

For the CDR3, the DNA is TGTGCCAGCAGCGTTCAAAACAGGGGAGACACTGAAGCTTTCTTT. Translating it yields CASSVQNRGDTEAFF. The chain recombines TRBV9 with TRBJ1-1, with TRBD1 identical over 7 bases. With V trimmed by 2 bases and J by 3 bases, 7 bases remained unmatched. The CDR3 totals 15 residues. Germline values: CDR1 SGDLS, CDR2 YYNGEE.